Listed here are 10 T cell receptor beta chains from one sample, sequenced in a study of regulatory T cells in long-lasting Graves disease. HTBI primers from iRepertoire and Arm-PCR of CDR3 regions yielded the TCR beta libraries. MiXCR, applied by TCRdb to the multiplex PCR reads, yields one record per CDR3 protein. The sample lists 540,000 or so distinct CDR3 sequences, roughly 14% occurring once. Noted time point: newly diagnosed GD, antithyroid drugs for less than 3 months. PBMC-extracted RNA yielded the TCR library. These records were also assigned to another study, of T cells in Graves' hyperthyroidism and ophthalmopathy.

The sample was peripheral blood mononuclear cells (PBMCs), taken at new diagnosis, from a patient treated with antithyroid drugs. All receptors come from a man aged 25-45 years with Graves disease.

This clonotype was picked up many times. The chain has TRBV2 and TRBJ1-1; D might be TRBD1 (5 bases). V shed 7 bases and J shed 3 bases, with 18 bases lying between them. This CDR3 has 15 residues. From germline, CDR1 is SNHLY and CDR2 FYNNEI. In DNA form, the CDR3 reads TGTGCCAGCAACAAGGGTCCGACCAGGGACACTGAAGCTTTCTTT. This sequence encodes CASNKGPTRDTEAFF.

In its sample, this clonotype was seen many times. The gene calls are TRBV2 and TRBJ2-2; D unclear. The ends were cut back, 8 bases at V and 1 base at J, with 14 bases in the middle. Per the germline V gene, CDR1 is SNHLY and CDR2 is FYNNEI. CDR3 length: 15 residues. The CDR3 sequence is CASRARRGNTGELFF. CDR3 bases: TGTGCCAGCCGGGCGCGGAGAGGGAACACCGGGGAGCTGTTTTTT.

The V gene is TRBV24-1, the J gene TRBJ1-3, with D unclear. CDR3 length: 15 residues. Germline loops: CDR1 KGHDR, CDR2 SFDVKD. V was cut by 6 bases and J by 3 bases, with 14 bases left in between. The CDR3: CATSFPEGGGNTIYF. As DNA, the CDR3 is TGTGCCACCAGTTTCCCGGAAGGAGGTGGAAACACCATATATTTT.

This clonotype was observed a handful of times. Mismatch with germline at one junction end may stem from a read error. The V and J genes are TRBV15 and TRBJ2-7; D not resolved. The CDR3 spans 13 residues. The germline V gene encodes CDR1 LNHNV and CDR2 YYDKDF (reference sequence). The CDR3 spells CATSRDLTYERYF. CDR3 coding DNA: TGTGCCACCAGCAGAGATCTTACCTACGAGCGGTACTTC.

This clonotype was counted at least ten times. V is TRBV5-1 and J is TRBJ1-1; D unclear. V was trimmed by 2 bases and J by 5 bases, leaving 10 bases between them. From germline, CDR1 is SGHRS and CDR2 YFSETQ. CDR3 length: 13 residues. The CDR3 DNA sequence: TGCGCCAGCAGCTTCGAGAGCGGGACTGAAGCTTTCTTT. This sequence encodes CASSFESGTEAFF.

This clonotype was observed a few times. The chain combines TRBV20-1 with TRBJ1-2; 7 positions agree with TRBD1. The V gene end was trimmed by 0 bases and the J gene end by 5 bases; junction bases not matched to a gene: 3. From germline, CDR1 is DFQATT and CDR2 SNEGSKA (reference sequence). The CDR3 runs 13 residues. This CDR3 is CSAREMGQYGYTF. The CDR3 nucleotides are TGCAGTGCTAGAGAGATGGGACAGTATGGCTACACCTTC.

This clonotype was counted between two and nine times. The rearrangement links TRBV20-1 to TRBJ1-6; TRBD1 agrees at 7 bases. The CDR3 extends over 12 amino acids. J was trimmed by 14 bases and V by 5 bases; bases with no gene match: 9. CDR1 and CDR2 from the germline V gene are DFQATT and SNEGSKA (reference sequence). The CDR3 reads CSAADRATSLHF. CDR3 sequence (DNA): TGCAGTGCTGCTGACAGGGCTACGTCCCTCCACTTT.

The sample holds many counts of this clonotype. The chain combines TRBV11-2 with TRBJ2-3; D could derive from TRBD1 or TRBD2 (5 bases each). The germline V gene encodes CDR1 SGHAT and CDR2 FQNNGV. The CDR3 runs to 16 residues. Deletions cut 5 bases from V and 6 bases from J, with 21 bases between. In DNA, the CDR3 is TGTGCCAGCAGCCCGAGTGCAGCGAGGGGACCCGATACGCAGTATTTT. Amino acid sequence: CASSPSAARGPDTQYF.

This clonotype has ten or more counts. The CDR3 DNA is TGCAGTGCTAGAAGACCTGACGGCAACCCCTACGAGCAGTACTTC. Residues: CSARRPDGNPYEQYF. The rearrangement joins TRBV20-1 to TRBJ2-7; D uncertain. There are 15 residues in the CDR3. Trimming removed 2 bases from V and 2 bases from J, with 16 bases in between. The germline V gene encodes CDR1 DFQATT and CDR2 SNEGSKA (reference sequence).

Concerning this clonotype itself: This may be a read error: a much more frequent sequence differs by one nucleotide. This chain links TRBV20-1 with TRBJ1-6; D gene ambiguous. The V gene's germline CDR1 is DFQATT and CDR2 SNEGSKA (reference sequence). There are 12 residues in the CDR3. CDR3 nucleotides: TGCAGTGCTAGAGAAACTAAATCACCCATCCACTTT. This encodes CSARETKSPIHF.